The 23 T cell receptor beta chains presented below share a single source sample, sequenced in a study of blood T cell repertoires in COVID-19. Here immunoSEQ multiplex PCR was the method, and the copy in TCRdb shows in-frame clones only, minus some. The sample includes around 390,000 clones, around nine tenths seen only once; the top ten take roughly a tenth. Specimen: PBMCs or T cells enriched from blood (not recorded which). The receptors here all came from a woman between 50 and 59 years old who had recovered from COVID-19.

V gene TRBV6-5 combines with J gene TRBJ2-7; perhaps TRBD2 as D (5 bases). CDR1 and CDR2 (germline): MNHEY, SVGAGI. Trimming cost V 6 bases and J 4 bases, with 13 bases left between them. CDR3 length: 13 amino acids. Here the CDR3 reads CASSRRSGYEQYF. The CDR3 bases are TGTGCCAGCAGCAGGAGGAGTGGGTACGAGCAGTACTTC.

The chain couples TRBV2 to TRBJ1-6; 9 bases align to TRBD1. V gave up 8 bases and J gave up 14 bases; unmatched junction bases: 10. CDR3 length: 13 amino acids. Germline-derived CDR1 and CDR2 are SNHLY and FYNNEI. The CDR3 reads CASGPDRGKSLHF. The DNA of the CDR3 is TGTGCCAGCGGCCCGGACAGGGGCAAATCCCTCCACTTT.

The chain is built from TRBV7-3 and TRBJ2-7, with 8 bases that match TRBD2. The J segment lost 7 bases and the V segment lost 1 base, leaving 3 bases of the junction unmatched. The CDR3 totals 13 residues. Per germline, CDR1 SGHTA and CDR2 FQGTGA. The CDR3: CASSLNRGGEQYF. CDR3 DNA: TGTGCCAGCAGCTTAAACCGCGGGGGGGAGCAGTACTTC.

The rearrangement uses TRBV15 and TRBJ1-5; D uncertain. Germline V gene data show CDR1 as LNHNV and CDR2 as YYDKDF (reference sequence). The CDR3 covers 15 residues. With 0 bases removed from V and 2 bases from J, the gap between germline ends came to 8 bases. The CDR3 loop is CATSRDRVGNQPQHF. The CDR3 DNA follows: TGTGCCACCAGCAGAGATCGAGTTGGCAATCAGCCCCAGCATTTT.

This chain joins TRBV2 and TRBJ2-6; D possibly corresponds to TRBD2 (5 bases). In germline, CDR1 is SNHLY, CDR2 FYNNEI. This CDR3 spans 17 amino acids. V lost 9 bases and J lost 0, with 18 bases in between. The CDR3 DNA reads TGTGCCAGTTCAACCGGGAACACAATCTCTGGGGCCAACGTCCTGACTTTC. Translated: CASSTGNTISGANVLTF.

The rearrangement joins TRBV7-6 to TRBJ1-1, with D hard to call. Germline V gene data show CDR1 as SGHVS and CDR2 as FNYEAQ. V was pared by 4 bases and J by 0 bases, with 6 bases between. The CDR3 totals 13 residues. CDR3 in amino acids: CASSYQMNTEAFF. The DNA for the CDR3 is TGTGCCAGCAGCTATCAGATGAACACTGAAGCTTTCTTT.

This clone was observed a handful of times. The rearrangement uses TRBV7-2 and TRBJ2-7, with D unclear. The ends were cut back, 5 bases at V and 2 bases at J, with 10 bases in the middle. This CDR3 contains 13 residues. CDR1 and CDR2 (germline): SGHTA, FQGNSA. The CDR3 is CASSKPPTYEQYF. CDR3 coding DNA: TGTGCCAGCAGCAAGCCACCGACCTACGAGCAGTACTTC. The complete variable domain, with remaining parts taken from reference TRBV7-2 and TRBJ2-7, reads GAGVSQSPSNKVTEKGKDVELRCDPISGHTALYWYRQSLGQGLEFLIYFQGNSAPDKSGLPSDRFSAERTGGSVSTLTIQRTQQEDSAVYLCASSKPPTYEQYFGPGTRLTVT.

There are a few counts of this clone. The CDR3 spells CAWSRMRAIGNQPQHF. CDR3 sequence (DNA): TGTGCCTGGAGCCGAATGCGGGCGATTGGGAATCAGCCCCAGCATTTT. The J gene is TRBJ1-5, the V gene TRBV30, with D unresolved. The CDR3 has 16 residues. Trimming stripped 3 bases from V and 4 bases from J, with 19 bases between. Germline CDR1 reads GTSNPN; CDR2 reads SVGIG (reference sequence).

This chain links TRBV2 with TRBJ1-4; D call uncertain. Trimming took off 5 bases at V and 8 bases at J, with 12 bases between the two ends. The CDR3 extends over 13 amino acids. CDR1 and CDR2 (germline): SNHLY, FYNNEI. CDR3 sequence reads: CASSRSREEKLFF. For the CDR3, the DNA is TGTGCCAGCAGTCGGAGCCGGGAAGAAAAACTGTTTTTT.

This clone was seen once. The chain carries TRBV19 and TRBJ1-2; possible D gene TRBD1, 5 bases. The length of the CDR3 is 12 residues. Germline V gives CDR1 LNHDA, CDR2 SQIVND (reference sequence). V lost 10 bases to trimming and J lost 2 bases, with 11 bases between them. The CDR3 sequence: CATLWGNYGYTF. The CDR3 nucleotides are TGTGCCACCCTTTGGGGCAACTATGGCTACACCTTC.

This clone turned up a few times. The chain is built from TRBV21-1 and TRBJ2-5; the tabulated D call, TRBD2, remains unverified against the DNA. TRBV21-1 is annotated as a pseudogene. The CDR3 extends over 12 amino acids. The CDR3 nucleotides read TGTGCCAGCCGACCTAAATCCGGGGGCCAGTACTTC. Translated, it gives CASRPKSGGQYF.

The rearrangement links TRBV19 to TRBJ1-2; D might be TRBD1 (5 bases). The V end was cut by 8 bases, the J end by 7 bases, with 26 bases between. This CDR3 comprises 16 residues. Germline V gene data show CDR1 as LNHDA and CDR2 as SQIVND (reference sequence). CDR3 residues: CASDVYGVGGIGGYTF. CDR3 bases: TGTGCCAGTGATGTTTATGGGGTCGGGGGGATAGGTGGCTACACCTTC.

This rearrangement joins TRBV5-5 to TRBJ2-1, with D perhaps matching TRBD2 (6 bases). Deletions cut 3 bases from V and 4 bases from J, with 14 bases between. Germline loops: CDR1 SGHKS, CDR2 YYEKEE (reference sequence). CDR3 length: 15 amino acids. The CDR3 DNA follows: TGTGCCAGCAGCTATCCGGGAGATGGTTACAATGAGCAGTTCTTC. Translating gives CASSYPGDGYNEQFF.

The chain joins TRBV3-1 (or the pseudogene TRBV3-2) to TRBJ2-7; 8 positions match TRBD1. With V trimmed by 4 bases and J by 7 bases, 9 bases remained unmatched. Germline-derived CDR1 and CDR2 are LGHDT and YNNKEL (reference sequence). The CDR3 has 14 amino acids. CDR3 protein: CASSPPVTGGEQYF. The CDR3 coding sequence is TGTGCCAGCAGCCCCCCTGTTACAGGGGGAGAGCAGTACTTC.

This clone was detected a few times. The genes are TRBV2 and TRBJ1-6; 8 nucleotides agree with TRBD1. This CDR3 spans 14 amino acids. The J segment lost 7 bases and the V segment lost 6 bases, leaving 5 bases of the junction unmatched. Looked up from germline, CDR1 is SNHLY and CDR2 is FYNNEI. CDR3 region: CASRGTGSNSPLHF. CDR3 nucleotide sequence: TGTGCCAGCAGGGGGACAGGTAGCAATTCACCCCTCCACTTT.

The rearrangement uses TRBV11-3 and TRBJ2-3; D unclear. This CDR3 spans 14 amino acids. Deletions cut 5 bases from V and 2 bases from J, with 11 bases between. From germline, CDR1 is SGHNT and CDR2 YENEEA. The CDR3 DNA is TGTGCCAGCAGCACTGGTTTTGACACAGATACGCAGTATTTT. It yields the protein CASSTGFDTDTQYF.

This clone was seen more than once but under ten times. The chain joins TRBV5-5 to TRBJ1-4, with 9 bases fitting TRBD1. Germline V CDR1 and CDR2: SGHKS, YYEKEE (reference sequence). This CDR3 has 15 residues. J gave up 7 bases and V 3 bases, and 7 bases lay outside the gene matches. As DNA, the CDR3 is TGTGCCAGCAGCTCCACCGGGACAGGGCTTGAAAAACTGTTTTTT. Residues: CASSSTGTGLEKLFF.

V and J are TRBV21-1 and TRBJ1-1; the table calls TRBD1, which could not be checked here. TRBV21-1 is a listed pseudogene. CDR3 length equals 11 residues. CDR3 loop: CASKPDREAFF. DNA for the CDR3: TGTGCCAGCAAACCAGACAGGGAAGCTTTCTTT.

The chain has TRBV5-1 and TRBJ2-3; D is possibly TRBD1 (5 bases). CDR1 SGHRS and CDR2 YFSETQ come from the germline V gene. The CDR3 contains 16 residues. Trimming took off 2 bases at V and 0 bases at J, with 13 bases between the two ends. CDR3 region: CASSLVQGTSTDTQYF. The DNA for the CDR3 is TGCGCCAGCAGCTTAGTCCAGGGAACTAGCACAGATACGCAGTATTTT.

This clone was seen more than once but under ten times. J is TRBJ2-7 and V is TRBV2; 9 nucleotides match TRBD2. Germline values: CDR1 SNHLY, CDR2 FYNNEI. The J segment lost 2 bases and the V segment lost 4 bases, leaving 6 bases of the junction unmatched. The CDR3 extends over 15 amino acids. CDR3 amino acids: CASSGAASGAYEQYF. CDR3 DNA: TGTGCCAGCAGTGGCGCGGCTAGCGGGGCCTACGAGCAGTACTTC.

The genes are TRBV30 and TRBJ1-3; 7 bases line up with TRBD1. This CDR3 region has 13 residues. The germline V gene has CDR1 GTSNPN and CDR2 SVGIG (reference sequence). After removal of 4 bases from V and 4 bases from J, the junction contained 4 bases not matched to a gene. The CDR3 DNA reads as TGTGCCTGGACACAGGGGAACGGAAACACCATATATTTT. This translates into CAWTQGNGNTIYF.

The chain joins TRBV7-2 to TRBJ2-6; TRBD2 aligns across 10 bases. V was pared by 1 base and J by 4 bases, with 7 bases of the junction left unmatched. CDR3 length: 18 amino acids. Per germline, CDR1 SGHTA and CDR2 FQGNSA. CDR3 in DNA: TGTGCCAGCAGCTTAGGAGTGGGACTAGCGTACGGGGCCAACGTCCTGACTTTC. Translated: CASSLGVGLAYGANVLTF.

This clone was observed a few times. The chain is built from TRBV29-1 and TRBJ1-1; D might be TRBD1 (5 bases). The germline V gene has CDR1 SQVTM and CDR2 ANQGSEA. Trimming left V 6 bases short and J 6 bases short, with 20 bases between. This CDR3 contains 14 residues. The CDR3 sequence: CSVLVWGPKSEAFF. The DNA of the CDR3 is TGCAGCGTCCTCGTTTGGGGCCCCAAGTCTGAAGCTTTCTTT.